What follows are 15 T cell receptor beta chains derived from one specimen sequenced in a study of shared clonotypes between healthy human individuals. Clones were sequenced by immunoSEQ multiplex PCR, and TCRdb holds only the in-frame ones, with some missing. The data show approximately 740,000 clones, 85% to 95% seen once. Naive CD8 cells were CD45RO-negative, positively selected for CCR7, excluding terminally differentiated effector memory CD45RA+ cells. Sample: naive CD8+ T cells sorted from blood. These receptors were taken from a man aged 25 to 40 in good health.

CDR3 DNA sequence: TGTGCCAGCATCAAGTACCCGGGACAGGGACTTTTGGGTGAGCAGTTCTTC. It codes for CASIKYPGQGLLGEQFF. V usage is TRBV5-5 and J usage is TRBJ2-1; 9 nucleotides align to TRBD1. The V gene's germline CDR1 is SGHKS and CDR2 YYEKEE (reference sequence). Trimming removed 6 bases from V and 9 bases from J; junction bases left unmatched: 19. The CDR3 extends over 17 amino acids.

This clone was detected only once. The CDR3 loop reads CASSKNTVNTEAFF. In DNA form, the CDR3 reads TGCGCCAGCAGCAAAAATACAGTGAACACTGAAGCTTTCTTT. The chain combines TRBV4-1 with TRBJ1-1; no reliable D call. Trimming pared 5 bases from V and 0 bases from J, leaving 10 bases between. The CDR3 totals 14 residues. Per germline, CDR1 MGHRA and CDR2 YSYEKL.

The V and J genes are TRBV5-1 and TRBJ2-5; 9 bases line up with TRBD2. This CDR3 is built from 16 residues. Trimming removed 0 bases from V and 0 bases from J; junction bases left unmatched: 3. Germline assignment: CDR1 SGHRS and CDR2 YFSETQ. For the CDR3, the DNA is TGCGCCAGCAGCTTGGTTCTAGCGGGAAACCAAGAGACCCAGTACTTC. Amino acids: CASSLVLAGNQETQYF. The full variable domain, its missing parts supplied by reference TRBV5-1 and TRBJ2-5, is KAGVTQTPRYLIKTRGQQVTLSCSPISGHRSVSWYQQTPGQGLQFLFEYFSETQRNKGNFPGRFSGRQFSNSRSEMNVSTLELGDSALYLCASSLVLAGNQETQYFGPGTRLLVL.

The CDR3 is CASSSPLNTEAFF. In nucleotides, the CDR3 is TGTGCCAGCAGCTCCCCCCTGAACACTGAAGCTTTCTTT. This chain uses TRBV5-6 with TRBJ1-1, with unresolved D. V lost 3 bases and J 0 bases, leaving 6 bases between the germline ends. The CDR3 has 13 residues. CDR1 is SGHDT and CDR2 is YYEEEE in the germline V gene.

The J gene is TRBJ2-3, the V gene TRBV11-2; 7 bases are a match to TRBD2. The CDR3 has 15 amino acids. J lost 0 bases, V lost 6 bases, and 6 bases had no gene match. Germline V gene data show CDR1 as SGHAT and CDR2 as FQNNGV. The CDR3 region has the DNA TGTGCCAGCAGGCGACTAGCTATTAGCACAGATACGCAGTATTTT. Its translation: CASRRLAISTDTQYF.

This clone was recorded a few times. This chain uses TRBV2 with TRBJ1-1, with TRBD1 matching 7 bases. This CDR3 is 13 amino acids long. Germline-derived CDR1 and CDR2 are SNHLY and FYNNEI. With 6 bases clipped from V and 5 bases from J, the junction kept 6 bases outside the gene matches. In DNA, the CDR3 is TGTGCCAGCAGGGCAACAGGGGATACTGAAGCTTTCTTT. Its protein is CASRATGDTEAFF.

The chain combines TRBV15 with TRBJ1-2; tentatively, D is TRBD1 (5 bases). The ends were cut back, 0 bases at V and 5 bases at J, with 22 bases in the middle. Germline CDR1 and CDR2: LNHNV and YYDKDF (reference sequence). The CDR3 consists of 18 residues. In nucleotides, the CDR3 is TGTGCCACCAGCAGAGATCGTGATGGGGGTAGCTCTCCTTATGGCTACACCTTC. It is translated as CATSRDRDGGSSPYGYTF. Full variable domain (remainder filled in from reference TRBV15 and TRBJ1-2): DAMVIQNPRYQVTQFGKPVTLSCSQTLNHNVMYWYQQKSSQAPKLLFHYYDKDFNNEADTPDNFQSRRPNTSFCFLDIRSPGLGDTAMYLCATSRDRDGGSSPYGYTFGSGTRLTVV.

This chain joins TRBV2 and TRBJ1-5; D uncertain. The CDR3 is made up of 13 amino acids. The germline CDR1 and CDR2 sequences are SNHLY and FYNNEI. Trimming left V 2 bases short and J 5 bases short, with 7 bases between. The DNA for the CDR3 is TGTGCCAGCAGTGAATGGGTGGATCAGCCCCAGCATTTT. This sequence encodes CASSEWVDQPQHF.

This clone was observed once. The CDR3 sequence is CASSSLSEGFSYNEQFF. The CDR3 DNA reads TGTGCCAGCAGCTCCCTCTCGGAGGGGTTTTCCTACAATGAGCAGTTCTTC. This rearrangement joins TRBV7-9 to TRBJ2-1, with a tentative D call TRBD2 (6 bases). The CDR3 totals 17 residues. In germline, CDR1 is SEHNR, CDR2 FQNEAQ (reference sequence). Trimming left V 4 bases short and J 1 base short, with 17 bases between.

This chain joins TRBV10-2 and TRBJ1-5; TRBD1 matches 8 bases. CDR1 and CDR2 from the germline V gene are WSHSY and SAAADI. This CDR3 comprises 15 residues. Unmatched junction bases numbered 2, after V lost 0 bases and J lost 4 bases. The CDR3 is CASSESWTGNQPQHF. CDR3 nucleotide sequence: TGCGCCAGCAGTGAGTCGTGGACAGGGAATCAGCCCCAGCATTTT.

The chain employs TRBV27 and TRBJ1-5; D is uncertain. CDR1 MNHEY and CDR2 SMNVEV come from the germline V gene (reference sequence). The V and J ends lost 5 bases and 1 base respectively, with 12 bases between them. This CDR3 spans 15 amino acids. The CDR3 nucleotides read TGTGCCAGCAGTCCATATCCGGGCAGCAATCAGCCCCAGCATTTT. Translated, it gives CASSPYPGSNQPQHF.

The chain carries TRBV11-2 and TRBJ2-2, with D unclear. The CDR3 sequence is 16 residues long. V lost 2 bases to trimming and J lost 0 bases, with 10 bases between them. Germline CDR1 SGHAT, CDR2 FQNNGV. The CDR3 sequence is CASSLRTPSNTGELFF. CDR3 DNA: TGTGCCAGCAGCTTAAGAACACCCTCGAACACCGGGGAGCTGTTTTTT.

The V gene is TRBV9, the J gene TRBJ2-3, with TRBD1 as a possible D gene (5 bases). CDR3 length: 15 amino acids. Germline lookup yields CDR1 SGDLS and CDR2 YYNGEE. Trimming removed 4 bases from V and 0 bases from J, with 12 bases in between. Here the CDR3 DNA reads TGTGCCAGCAGCTTCCAGGGTATCAGCACAGATACGCAGTATTTT. It is translated as CASSFQGISTDTQYF.

On this clone itself: One junction end disagrees with the germline gene, perhaps due to a read error. The chain is built from TRBV2 and TRBJ2-5; D is unclear. The CDR3 is 13 residues long. The germline gives CDR1 SNHLY, CDR2 FYNNEI. This CDR3 is CASSQPDPEAQYF. The CDR3 bases are TGTGCCAGCAGCCAACCAGACCCAGAGGCCCAGTACTTC.

V and J are TRBV19 and TRBJ2-5; D remains unclear. Trimming removed 3 bases from V and 5 bases from J, with 10 bases in between. The CDR3 runs 13 residues. Germline V lookup: CDR1 LNHDA, CDR2 SQIVND (reference sequence). The CDR3 bases are TGTGCCAGTAGTATTATCGATTTCGAGACCCAGTACTTC. Translation: CASSIIDFETQYF.